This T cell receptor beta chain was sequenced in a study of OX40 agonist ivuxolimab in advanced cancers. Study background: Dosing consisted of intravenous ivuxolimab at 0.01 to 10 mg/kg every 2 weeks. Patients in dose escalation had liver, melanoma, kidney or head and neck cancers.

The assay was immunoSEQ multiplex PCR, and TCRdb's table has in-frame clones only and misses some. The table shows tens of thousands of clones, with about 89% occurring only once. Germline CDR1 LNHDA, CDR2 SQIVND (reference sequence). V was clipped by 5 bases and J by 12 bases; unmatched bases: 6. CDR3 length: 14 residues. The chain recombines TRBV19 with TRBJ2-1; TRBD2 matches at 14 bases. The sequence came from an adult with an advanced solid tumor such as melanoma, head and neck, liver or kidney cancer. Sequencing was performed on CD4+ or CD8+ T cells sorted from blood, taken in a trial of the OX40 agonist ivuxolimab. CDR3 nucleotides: TGTGCCAGTAGTGCGGGACTAGCGGGAGCCAGGCAGTTCTTC. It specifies CASSAGLAGARQFF.